Below, 4 T cell receptor beta chains from the same sample are listed, as sequenced in a study of blood T cell repertoires in COVID-19. Using immunoSEQ multiplex PCR, the repertoire was profiled, and TCRdb retains in-frame clones only, with some absent. This sample yields some 400,000 clones, of which 90% are seen a single time; around 7% belongs to the top ten. The sample was peripheral blood. The source is a man between 18 and 35 years old with active or convalescent COVID-19.

V gene TRBV9 combines with J gene TRBJ2-2, with D maybe TRBD2 (6 bases). Looked up from germline, CDR1 is SGDLS and CDR2 is YYNGEE. The CDR3 runs to 15 residues. V was trimmed by 3 bases and J by 4 bases, leaving 13 bases between them. The CDR3 sequence is CASSARDSPTGELFF. DNA for the CDR3: TGTGCCAGCAGCGCCAGGGACTCACCCACCGGGGAGCTGTTTTTT. Variable domain in full (rest from reference TRBV9 and TRBJ2-2): DSGVTQTPKHLITATGQRVTLRCSPRSGDLSVYWYQQSLDQGLQFLIQYYNGEERAKGNILERFSAQQFPDLHSELNLSSLELGDSALYFCASSARDSPTGELFFGEGSRLTVL.

This clone has a handful of counts. The rearrangement links TRBV18 to TRBJ1-1; tentatively, D is TRBD1 (6 bases). Deletions cut 5 bases from V and 3 bases from J, with 10 bases between. This CDR3 is 13 amino acids long. The V gene's germline CDR1 is KGHSH and CDR2 LQKENI. This CDR3 reads CASSSDRYTEAFF. The CDR3 DNA reads as TGTGCCAGCTCATCTGACAGGTACACTGAAGCTTTCTTT.

A single count supports this clone. The CDR3 reads CASSRTSGGGTQYF. The CDR3 coding sequence is TGTGCCAGCAGCCGGACTAGTGGTGGTGGGACCCAGTACTTC. The J gene is TRBJ2-5, the V gene TRBV7-7, with 7 bases fitting TRBD2. CDR3 length equals 14 residues. Germline assignment: CDR1 SSHAT and CDR2 FNYEAQ (reference sequence). Germline trimming cut 5 bases from V and 7 bases from J; bases unmatched to any gene: 10.

The chain recombines TRBV20-1 with TRBJ2-7; no definite D call. Per the germline V gene, CDR1 is DFQATT and CDR2 is SNEGSKA (reference sequence). This CDR3 spans 11 amino acids. V dropped 7 bases and J dropped 1 base, with 8 bases sitting between them. CDR3 coding DNA: TGCAGTGTACTGAAATCCTACGAGCAGTACTTC. It yields the protein CSVLKSYEQYF.